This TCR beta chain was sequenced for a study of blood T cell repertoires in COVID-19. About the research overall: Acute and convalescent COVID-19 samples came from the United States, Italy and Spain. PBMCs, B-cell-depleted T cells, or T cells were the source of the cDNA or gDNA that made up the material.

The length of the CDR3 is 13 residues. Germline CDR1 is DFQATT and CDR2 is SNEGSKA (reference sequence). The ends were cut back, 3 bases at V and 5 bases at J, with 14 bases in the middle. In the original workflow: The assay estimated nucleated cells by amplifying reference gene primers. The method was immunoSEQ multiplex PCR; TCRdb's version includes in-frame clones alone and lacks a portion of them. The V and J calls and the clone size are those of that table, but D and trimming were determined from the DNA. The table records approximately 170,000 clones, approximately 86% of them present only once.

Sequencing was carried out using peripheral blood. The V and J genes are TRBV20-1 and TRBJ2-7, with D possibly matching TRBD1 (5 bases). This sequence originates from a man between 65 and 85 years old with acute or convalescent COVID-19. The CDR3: CSASPQGMNEQYF. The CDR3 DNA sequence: TGCAGTGCTAGTCCCCAGGGAATGAACGAGCAGTACTTC.